One and the same sample provided the 25 T cell receptor beta chains below, sequenced in a study of shared clonotypes between healthy human individuals. The naive CD8 fraction comprised CD45RO-negative cells positively selected for CCR7 and excluded terminally differentiated effector memory CD45RA+ cells. TCRdb keeps only in-frame clones here, not all; method: immunoSEQ multiplex PCR. The profile shows 550,000 to 750,000 clones, 95% to 96% of them singletons. Sample: naive CD8+ T cells sorted from blood. All receptors derive from a woman younger than 45 in good health.

This clone was recorded once. The chain joins TRBV7-3 to TRBJ2-1; 10 bases line up with TRBD1. The V gene's germline CDR1 is SGHTA and CDR2 FQGTGA. CDR3 length: 15 amino acids. The J segment lost 4 bases and the V segment lost 6 bases, leaving 6 bases of the junction unmatched. The CDR3 nucleotides are TGTGCCAGCAGTCAGGGGACAGGGGCGTACAATGAGCAGTTCTTC. Its translation: CASSQGTGAYNEQFF.

The chain combines TRBV5-4 with TRBJ2-1; TRBD2 aligns across 8 bases. The CDR3 sequence is 15 residues long. Germline V gene data show CDR1 as SGHNT and CDR2 as YYREEE (reference sequence). Trimming took 4 bases from V and 3 from J; bases not matched to a gene: 6. Here the CDR3 DNA reads TGTGCCAGCAGCGACGGGACTAGGCTCTACAATGAGCAGTTCTTC. Protein sequence: CASSDGTRLYNEQFF.

V gene TRBV19 combines with J gene TRBJ2-3; tentative D call: TRBD2 (6 bases). Germline lookup yields CDR1 LNHDA and CDR2 SQIVND (reference sequence). The CDR3 is made up of 17 amino acids. Trimming pared 5 bases from V and 6 bases from J, leaving 24 bases between. CDR3 protein: CASSFPKIGGTSDTQYF. The CDR3 DNA sequence: TGTGCCAGTAGTTTTCCAAAGATCGGAGGGACTTCCGATACGCAGTATTTT.

V gene TRBV15 combines with J gene TRBJ2-7; D might be TRBD2 (5 bases). Trimming left V 1 base short and J 2 bases short, with 9 bases between. The CDR3 length is 14 residues. Per the germline V gene, CDR1 is LNHNV and CDR2 is YYDKDF (reference sequence). CDR3 loop: CATSRVGSAYEQYF. DNA of the CDR3: TGTGCCACCAGCAGAGTCGGTAGCGCCTACGAGCAGTACTTC.

The genes are TRBV19 and TRBJ1-2; D is perhaps TRBD1 (5 bases). CDR3 size: 16 residues. Germline V gives CDR1 LNHDA, CDR2 SQIVND (reference sequence). V gave up 4 bases and J gave up 4 bases, with 19 bases separating them. The CDR3 here is CASSTPRRGVPYGYTF. Written as DNA, the CDR3 is TGTGCCAGTAGTACCCCCCGGAGGGGAGTGCCCTATGGCTACACCTTC.

The chain has TRBV13 and TRBJ2-6; D perhaps matches TRBD2 (5 bases). CDR3 size: 15 residues. Germline CDR1 is PRHDT and CDR2 is FYEKMQ (reference sequence). V lost 4 bases and J lost 4, with 11 bases in between. The CDR3 DNA follows: TGTGCCAGCAGCTCGGGGAGTCCCGGGGCCAACGTCCTGACTTTC. Amino acid sequence: CASSSGSPGANVLTF.

This chain connects TRBV28 to TRBJ1-5; D is undetermined. The CDR3 is 15 amino acids. Germline CDR1 and CDR2: MDHEN and SYDVKM. The V end lost 6 bases, the J end lost 2 bases, and 14 bases lay between the germline ends. Here the CDR3 reads CASRSHSRGNQPQHF. CDR3 coding DNA: TGTGCCAGCAGAAGTCACTCAAGGGGCAATCAGCCCCAGCATTTT.

This chain connects TRBV27 to TRBJ1-2; D is unclear. Per germline, CDR1 MNHEY and CDR2 SMNVEV (reference sequence). This CDR3 region has 15 residues. Trimming pared 2 bases from V and 0 bases from J, leaving 10 bases between. The CDR3 DNA reads as TGTGCCAGCAGTTTAAGGGCAGCAGCTAACTATGGCTACACCTTC. This gives the protein CASSLRAAANYGYTF.

The V and J genes are TRBV15 and TRBJ2-7; 7 bases are shared with TRBD1. Germline V gives CDR1 LNHNV, CDR2 YYDKDF (reference sequence). The CDR3 has 14 residues. The ends lost 5 bases at V and 3 bases at J; junction bases unmatched: 7. CDR3: CATSEGAINYEQYF. The CDR3 region has the DNA TGTGCCACCAGCGAGGGGGCGATAAACTACGAGCAGTACTTC.

The V call is TRBV27, the J call TRBJ2-5, with TRBD2 matching 16 bases. The assigned J gene may be wrong: the sequence end matches TRBJ2-7 better. This CDR3 spans 19 amino acids. Germline V CDR1 and CDR2: MNHEY, SMNVEV (reference sequence). The CDR3, as DNA: TGTGCCAGCAGCCTCTCCGGGACTAGCGGGAGGGCCCCCGCCTACGAGCAGTACTTC. This sequence encodes CASSLSGTSGRAPAYEQYF.

The DNA of the CDR3 is TGTGCCAGCAGCTTTCGGATGAACACTGAAGCTTTCTTT. Translated: CASSFRMNTEAFF. The chain recombines TRBV11-3 with TRBJ1-1; D call uncertain. V was trimmed by 3 bases and J by 0 bases, leaving 5 bases between them. Germline CDR1 SGHNT, CDR2 YENEEA. This CDR3 has 13 residues.

The chain links TRBV27 to TRBJ1-1; D ambiguous. Germline loops: CDR1 MNHEY, CDR2 SMNVEV (reference sequence). V gave up 4 bases and J gave up 8 bases, with 11 bases separating them. CDR3 length: 12 amino acids. The CDR3 reads CASSSGRLEAFF. The CDR3 DNA reads as TGTGCCAGCAGTTCTGGACGATTAGAAGCTTTCTTT.

This clone has a single count. The V gene is TRBV28, the J gene TRBJ2-7, with unresolved D. The CDR3 extends over 13 amino acids. Between the trimmed V and J ends, which lost 1 base and 3 bases, there was a span of 7 bases. Germline assignment: CDR1 MDHEN and CDR2 SYDVKM. The CDR3 DNA reads as TGTGCCAGCAGTTTATACGGCAGCTACGAGCAGTACTTC. Translating gives CASSLYGSYEQYF.

The rearrangement joins TRBV2 to TRBJ2-7, with TRBD1 as a possible D gene (5 bases). CDR3 length: 11 residues. Trimming left V 6 bases short and J 3 bases short, with 6 bases between. Germline values: CDR1 SNHLY, CDR2 FYNNEI. The CDR3 reads CASRDSYEQYF. The DNA of the CDR3 is TGTGCCAGCAGAGACAGCTACGAGCAGTACTTC. Full variable domain (outside the CDR3, taken from reference TRBV2 and TRBJ2-7): EPEVTQTPSHQVTQMGQEVILRCVPISNHLYFYWYRQILGQKVEFLVSFYNNEISEKSEIFDDQFSVERPDGSNFTLKIRSTKLEDSAMYFCASRDSYEQYFGPGTRLTVT.

This sequence joins TRBV2 and TRBJ2-7; D uncertain. The germline V gene has CDR1 SNHLY and CDR2 FYNNEI. This CDR3 region has 14 residues. Trimming shortened V by 4 bases and J by 6 bases, and 16 bases separated the two germline ends. CDR3 coding DNA: TGTGCCAGCAGTGGGAACTACCTCTACGGCGAGCAGTACTTC. Translating it yields CASSGNYLYGEQYF.

This clone appeared once. Germline and junction disagree at one end, which may indicate a read error. The V gene is TRBV13, the J gene TRBJ2-5; 7 positions match TRBD2. From germline, CDR1 is PRHDT and CDR2 FYEKMQ (reference sequence). The CDR3 contains 13 residues. CDR3 DNA: TGTGCCAGCAGCATAGGACTAGTGGAAACCCAGTACTTC. Its translation is CASSIGLVETQYF.

The CDR3 protein is CATSFRTRPDYYEEQYF. CDR3 nucleotides: TGTGCCACCAGCTTCCGGACACGCCCGGACTACTACGAGGAGCAGTACTTC. This chain links TRBV15 with TRBJ2-7; TRBD2 might be the D (6 bases). Trimming removed 5 bases from V and 7 bases from J, with 27 bases in between. Germline CDR1 is LNHNV and CDR2 is YYDKDF (reference sequence). This CDR3 contains 17 residues.

This sequence joins TRBV28 and TRBJ2-1; weak D call: TRBD2 (6 bases). Germline V gene data show CDR1 as MDHEN and CDR2 as SYDVKM. With 6 bases removed from V and 0 bases from J, the gap between germline ends came to 6 bases. The CDR3 extends over 13 amino acids. CDR3 protein: CASRTSSYNEQFF. The DNA of the CDR3 is TGTGCCAGCAGGACTAGCTCCTACAATGAGCAGTTCTTC.

The rearrangement uses TRBV14 and TRBJ2-7, with D tentatively TRBD2 (5 bases). CDR3 length: 15 amino acids. Germline V lookup: CDR1 SGHDN, CDR2 FVKESK. With 6 bases removed from V and 4 bases from J, the gap between germline ends came to 19 bases. This chain's CDR3 is CASRGDGELPYEQYF. In nucleotides, the CDR3 is TGTGCCAGCAGGGGCGACGGGGAGTTACCTTACGAGCAGTACTTC.

V and J are TRBV5-6 and TRBJ1-1; D may be TRBD1 (5 bases). The V end was cut by 0 bases, the J end by 6 bases, with 12 bases between. The V gene's germline CDR1 is SGHDT and CDR2 YYEEEE. The CDR3 spans 14 residues. CDR3 DNA: TGTGCCAGCAGCTTGGGCCTGGGGCCCGCTGAAGCTTTCTTT. It specifies CASSLGLGPAEAFF.

The rearrangement links TRBV28 to TRBJ1-5; D is perhaps TRBD1 (5 bases). Germline V lookup: CDR1 MDHEN, CDR2 SYDVKM. CDR3 length equals 14 residues. Between the trimmed V and J ends, which lost 7 bases and 4 bases, there was a span of 14 bases. CDR3 DNA sequence: TGTGCCAGCATTACTTATGGGGGGAATCAGCCCCAGCATTTT. Translated, it gives CASITYGGNQPQHF.

The chain joins TRBV2 to TRBJ1-2; a weak D match, TRBD1 (6 bases). This CDR3 is built from 11 residues. Trimming left V 11 bases short and J 4 bases short, with 11 bases between. Germline V gene lookup returns CDR1 SNHLY and CDR2 FYNNEI. The DNA for the CDR3 is TGTGCCTGCGGGGGCGGCTATGGCTACACCTTC. Its protein is CACGGGYGYTF.

V is TRBV7-9 and J is TRBJ2-1, with D maybe TRBD1 (6 bases). Trimming stripped 1 base from V and 10 bases from J, with 11 bases between. This CDR3 has 13 residues. The germline gives CDR1 SEHNR, CDR2 FQNEAQ (reference sequence). The CDR3 DNA is TGTGCCAGCAGCTTAGACACTAGGGGGGAGCAGTTCTTC. Translation gives CASSLDTRGEQFF.

CDR3 in DNA: TGTGCCAGCAGCGTGGTAGAGGGGTGGAACACTGAAGCTTTCTTT. Translated: CASSVVEGWNTEAFF. This chain uses TRBV9 with TRBJ1-1, with TRBD1 as a possible D gene (5 bases). With 2 bases removed from V and 1 base from J, the gap between germline ends came to 12 bases. CDR1 is SGDLS, CDR2 YYNGEE, per germline. This CDR3 is 15 amino acids long.

This chain joins TRBV11-2 and TRBJ2-1, with D possibly TRBD2 on 6 matching bases. This CDR3 has 14 residues. Germline CDR1 SGHAT, CDR2 FQNNGV. V was cut by 6 bases and J by 7 bases, with 16 bases left in between. CDR3 residues: CASRPPLAGNEQFF. In DNA form, the CDR3 reads TGTGCCAGCAGACCTCCACTAGCTGGGAATGAGCAGTTCTTC.